This T cell receptor beta chain originates from a study of OX40 agonist ivuxolimab in advanced cancers. Looking at the study overall: Hepatocellular carcinoma, melanoma, renal cell or head and neck cancer was diagnosed in the dose-escalation patients. The dose-escalation cohort was approximately 81% male, with a mean age of 60 years, ranging roughly 23 to 79. Prior checkpoint blockade (anti-PD-1, anti-PD-L1 or anti-CTLA-4) was permitted; roughly 40% had it.

TCRdb keeps only in-frame clones here, not all; method: immunoSEQ multiplex PCR. The sample holds approximately 44,000 clones, around 80% seen once. Sampled blood was obtained at baseline, cycle 4 day 1, and cycle 7 day 1. The receptor comes from an adult with an advanced solid tumor such as melanoma, head and neck, liver or kidney cancer. Source: CD4+ or CD8+ T cells sorted from blood, taken in a trial of the OX40 agonist ivuxolimab.

CDR3 coding DNA: TGTGCCAGCTCACCACCAGACGGTCTCGCCTACGAGCAGTACTTC. As protein: CASSPPDGLAYEQYF. The chain combines TRBV18 with TRBJ2-7; no reliable D call. The germline V and J ends were trimmed by 0 bases and 2 bases, with 11 bases remaining between them. The CDR3 has 15 residues. Per the germline V gene, CDR1 is KGHSH and CDR2 is LQKENI.